Each of the 14 T cell receptor beta chains below was sequenced from the same sample in a study of OX40 agonist ivuxolimab in advanced cancers. Assay: immunoSEQ multiplex PCR; the TCRdb copy retains only in-frame clones and omits some. The repertoire has some 64,000 clones, around 90% of them found once; the top ten carry approximately 0.67%. The input for sequencing was CD4+ or CD8+ T cells sorted from blood, taken in a trial of the OX40 agonist ivuxolimab. These receptors came from an adult with an advanced solid tumor such as melanoma, head and neck, liver or kidney cancer.

V gene TRBV11-2 combines with J gene TRBJ2-7; D ambiguous. The V end lost 3 bases, the J end lost 0 bases, and 12 bases lay between the germline ends. The CDR3 contains 15 residues. Looked up from germline, CDR1 is SGHAT and CDR2 is FQNNGV. CDR3 DNA: TGTGCCAGCAGCTTGAGCCGGGCAGCCTCCTACGAGCAGTACTTC. Its translation: CASSLSRAASYEQYF.

This chain joins TRBV28 and TRBJ2-7; no firm D call. CDR3 length: 13 residues. CDR1 and CDR2 (germline): MDHEN, SYDVKM. With 1 base removed from V and 7 bases from J, the gap between germline ends came to 11 bases. In nucleotides, the CDR3 is TGTGCCAGCAGTTTATCGGTCCGAAGGGAGCAGTACTTC. It translates to CASSLSVRREQYF.

The CDR3 sequence is CASSQESSGMGVDTQYF. CDR3 nucleotide sequence: TGTGCCAGCAGCCAAGAATCTAGCGGGATGGGGGTAGATACGCAGTATTTT. The V and J genes are TRBV4-2 and TRBJ2-3; TRBD2 agrees at 9 bases. The V segment lost 0 bases and the J segment 5 bases; nucleotides outside the gene matches: 9. Germline V gives CDR1 LGHNA, CDR2 YNFKEQ. The CDR3 consists of 17 residues.

This chain uses TRBV7-9 with TRBJ1-4, with 10 bases fitting TRBD1. Germline-derived CDR1 and CDR2 are SEHNR and FQNEAQ (reference sequence). The CDR3 totals 14 residues. V dropped 3 bases and J dropped 7; count of bases not matched to a gene: 2. In nucleotides, the CDR3 is TGTGCCAGCAGCTTGACAGGGGGCGGTGAAAAACTGTTTTTT. It translates to CASSLTGGGEKLFF.

The CDR3 sequence is CAWSVTGDQPQHF. DNA of the CDR3: TGTGCCTGGAGTGTAACAGGGGATCAGCCCCAGCATTTT. V and J are TRBV30 and TRBJ1-5, with TRBD1 matching 7 bases. Germline trimming cut 0 bases from V and 5 bases from J; bases unmatched to any gene: 1. Germline V CDR1 and CDR2: GTSNPN, SVGIG (reference sequence). The CDR3 consists of 13 residues.

J is TRBJ1-2 and V is TRBV28; the match to TRBD1 covers 8 bases. The V segment lost 11 bases and the J segment 8 bases; nucleotides outside the gene matches: 13. This CDR3 spans 13 amino acids. CDR1 MDHEN and CDR2 SYDVKM come from the germline V gene. The CDR3 here is CASRTGQLHGYTF. The CDR3, as DNA: TGTGCCTCACGGACAGGGCAACTACACGGCTACACCTTC.

V and J are TRBV30 and TRBJ2-3; 9 nucleotides match TRBD2. Per germline, CDR1 GTSNPN and CDR2 SVGIG (reference sequence). This CDR3 has 14 amino acids. J gave up 3 bases and V 3 bases, and 4 bases lay outside the gene matches. In DNA, the CDR3 is TGTGCCTGGAGGCAGAGCGGGGGGACAGATACGCAGTATTTT. Amino acids: CAWRQSGGTDTQYF.

J is TRBJ2-2 and V is TRBV30; D may be TRBD1 or TRBD2 (5 bases each). The CDR3 runs to 12 residues. CDR1 is GTSNPN and CDR2 is SVGIG in the germline V gene (reference sequence). Trimming shortened V by 4 bases and J by 6 bases, and 9 bases separated the two germline ends. CDR3 protein: CAWTKGPGELFF. In nucleotides, the CDR3 is TGTGCCTGGACGAAGGGACCCGGGGAGCTGTTTTTT.

This chain connects TRBV29-1 to TRBJ2-5; TRBD1 might be the D (6 bases). The germline gives CDR1 SQVTM, CDR2 ANQGSEA. The CDR3 runs to 13 residues. Trimming pared 4 bases from V and 5 bases from J, leaving 14 bases between. The CDR3 nucleotides are TGCAGCGTTGGAGGGTCCCAGGGGGAGACCCAGTACTTC. Its protein product is CSVGGSQGETQYF.

This clone rates as medium-sized. The same CDR3 is also encoded by other DNA sequences in this sample. V gene TRBV5-4 combines with J gene TRBJ2-5, with D possibly being TRBD1 or TRBD2 (5 bases each). The germline V gene has CDR1 SGHNT and CDR2 YYREEE (reference sequence). This CDR3 spans 14 amino acids. The germline V and J ends were trimmed by 0 bases and 1 base, with 7 bases remaining between them. The CDR3 here is CASSLAGTQETQYF. The CDR3 nucleotides are TGTGCCAGCAGCTTGGCCGGGACCCAAGAGACCCAGTACTTC.

This clone occurred once. The V and J genes are TRBV7-2 and TRBJ1-6, with a weak D call TRBD1 (6 bases). Germline CDR1 SGHTA, CDR2 FQGNSA. Deletions cut 3 bases from V and 7 bases from J, with 16 bases between. This CDR3 is 16 amino acids long. The CDR3 is CASSFHSGVGNSPLHF. Written as DNA, the CDR3 is TGTGCCAGCAGCTTCCACTCAGGGGTAGGAAATTCACCCCTCCACTTT.

This chain joins TRBV28 and TRBJ1-5, with D tentatively TRBD1 (6 bases). CDR1 is MDHEN, CDR2 SYDVKM, per germline. CDR3 length equals 16 residues. Trimming removed 2 bases from V and 0 bases from J, with 11 bases in between. The CDR3 region is CASSLIGRGSNQPQHF. The CDR3 DNA is TGTGCCAGCAGTTTAATTGGCAGGGGTAGCAATCAGCCCCAGCATTTT.

In its sample, this clone was seen once. V and J are TRBV28 and TRBJ1-5; 8 bases align to TRBD1. CDR1 MDHEN and CDR2 SYDVKM come from the germline V gene. V gave up 5 bases and J gave up 6 bases; unmatched junction bases: 12. The CDR3 extends over 16 amino acids. The CDR3 region has the DNA TGTGCCAGCAGTCCTCCAGGGGGCGCGGGAATTCAGCCCCAGCATTTT. Protein product: CASSPPGGAGIQPQHF.

This clone was seen a few times. The rearrangement links TRBV7-6 to TRBJ2-2; the D is unclear. The germline V gene encodes CDR1 SGHVS and CDR2 FNYEAQ. Trimming pared 1 base from V and 0 bases from J, leaving 9 bases between. The CDR3 contains 16 residues. DNA of the CDR3: TGTGCCAGCAGCTTAGGAGGCATCGCGAACACCGGGGAGCTGTTTTTT. Translated, it gives CASSLGGIANTGELFF. Full variable domain (remainder filled in from reference TRBV7-6 and TRBJ2-2): GAGVSQSPRYKVTKRGQDVALRCDPISGHVSLYWYRQALGQGPEFLTYFNYEAQQDKSGLPNDRFSAERPEGSISTLTIQRTEQRDSAMYRCASSLGGIANTGELFFGEGSRLTVL.